This T cell receptor (beta chain) was observed in a study of blood T cell repertoires in COVID-19. Background on the study: Nucleic acid was either cDNA or gDNA, and it came from T cells, B-cell-depleted T cells, or PBMCs.

V was pared by 6 bases and J by 3 bases, with 17 bases between. Germline-derived CDR1 and CDR2 are MDHEN and SYDVKM. The CDR3 loop spans 15 amino acids. Per the authors' pipeline: Estimation of nucleated cell counts relied on the amplification of reference gene primers. Generated by immunoSEQ multiplex PCR, the TCRdb table keeps only in-frame clones and is missing some. V, J and clone size derive from that table, while D and trimming were established from the DNA sequence. The sample lists about 180,000 clones, over 80% occurring once. The Seattle patients, enrolled during active infection, were followed longitudinally.

The receptor comes from a woman in her 70s with COVID-19, enrolled during active disease. This rearrangement joins TRBV28 to TRBJ1-2; D call uncertain. Sequencing was performed on peripheral blood. CDR3 protein: CASSSPRGIDYGYTF. The CDR3 DNA reads TGTGCCAGCAGCTCCCCCCGGGGTATAGACTATGGCTACACCTTC.